One sample yielded the 18 T cell receptor beta chains listed below, sequenced in a study of cytomegalovirus exposure and HLA in healthy donors. This PCR relied on a set of 60 Vbeta primers and 13 Jbeta primers. Data came from immunoSEQ multiplex PCR; TCRdb stores just in-frame clones and leaves some out. Here the sample spans about 70,000 clones, less than 65% being singletons. Sequenced sample: PBMCs. These receptor sequences come from a man under 40 in good health and CMV-seronegative.

This clone is labeled as medium-sized. The CDR3 DNA sequence: TGTGCCAGCAGTTATTCCGAGCCCCAGCATTTT. This codes for CASSYSEPQHF. J is TRBJ1-5 and V is TRBV6-6; the D is unclear. The CDR3 loop spans 11 amino acids. CDR1 and CDR2 from the germline V gene are MNHNY and SVGAGI (reference sequence). Trimming removed 3 bases at V and 8 bases at J, with 5 bases between.

The CDR3 region is CSVEGQGLTDTQYF. The CDR3 nucleotides are TGCAGCGTTGAGGGACAGGGGCTCACAGATACGCAGTATTTT. The rearrangement links TRBV29-1 to TRBJ2-3, with 10 nucleotides matching TRBD1. V shed 3 bases, J shed 2 bases, and the junction held 2 bases outside the gene matches. This CDR3 comprises 14 residues. Germline CDR1 SQVTM, CDR2 ANQGSEA.

V is TRBV7-2 and J is TRBJ2-5; TRBD1 is a possible D gene (5 bases). V was trimmed by 3 bases and J by 2 bases, leaving 10 bases between them. The CDR3 is 14 amino acids. Germline V gene lookup returns CDR1 SGHTA and CDR2 FQGNSA. The CDR3: CASSFSTDQETQYF. The CDR3 DNA follows: TGTGCCAGCAGCTTTTCGACAGATCAAGAGACCCAGTACTTC.

The chain joins TRBV5-1 to TRBJ1-6; 8 nucleotides agree with TRBD1. The ends lost 4 bases at V and 5 bases at J; junction bases unmatched: 5. This CDR3 has 15 amino acids. CDR1 and CDR2 (germline): SGHRS, YFSETQ. CDR3 nucleotides: TGCGCCAGCAGCGAGGGACAGGTTAATAATTCACCCCTCCACTTT. It encodes CASSEGQVNNSPLHF. Variable domain in full (rest from reference TRBV5-1 and TRBJ1-6): KAGVTQTPRYLIKTRGQQVTLSCSPISGHRSVSWYQQTPGQGLQFLFEYFSETQRNKGNFPGRFSGRQFSNSRSEMNVSTLELGDSALYLCASSEGQVNNSPLHFGNGTRLTVT.

This clone appeared a single time. The chain carries TRBV30 and TRBJ1-1; 11 bases fit TRBD1. The CDR3 sequence is 13 residues long. Germline-derived CDR1 and CDR2 are GTSNPN and SVGIG (reference sequence). Germline trimming cut 3 bases from V and 6 bases from J; bases unmatched to any gene: 3. CDR3 coding DNA: TGTGCCTGGAGGCCGGGACAGGGGGCTGAAGCTTTCTTT. This codes for CAWRPGQGAEAFF.

The chain uses TRBV6-1 and TRBJ1-5, with D unresolved. The germline V and J ends were trimmed by 1 base and 1 base, with 8 bases remaining between them. The CDR3 has 15 amino acids. Germline V gene sequence: CDR1 MNHNS, CDR2 SASEGT. The CDR3, as DNA: TGTGCCAGCAGTGAAGGTGGCAGAAGCAATCAGCCCCAGCATTTT. The encoded protein is CASSEGGRSNQPQHF.

The genes are TRBV4-1 and TRBJ2-7; tentative D call: TRBD1 (6 bases). The CDR3 length is 15 residues. Germline V lookup: CDR1 MGHRA, CDR2 YSYEKL. V was clipped by 0 bases and J by 6 bases, with 15 bases between them. The CDR3 sequence is CASSQESRGKGEQYF. For the CDR3, the DNA is TGCGCCAGCAGCCAAGAGTCGAGGGGGAAGGGCGAGCAGTACTTC.

The chain carries TRBV6-4 and TRBJ1-2; a weak D match, TRBD1 (5 bases). Trimming took 7 bases from V and 2 from J, leaving 14 bases between them. This CDR3 spans 14 amino acids. Germline-derived CDR1 and CDR2 are MRHNA and SNTAGT. The CDR3 loop is CASTLSAGNYGYTF. In nucleotides, the CDR3 is TGTGCCAGCACTCTGTCTGCAGGGAACTATGGCTACACCTTC.

This clone was observed a handful of times. The J gene is TRBJ2-2, the V gene TRBV19; possibly TRBD2 for D (6 bases). The V and J ends lost 1 base and 4 bases respectively, with 7 bases between them. CDR1 is LNHDA and CDR2 is SQIVND in the germline V gene (reference sequence). CDR3 length equals 14 residues. The CDR3 DNA is TGTGCCAGTAGTATAGTGGGGGGCACCGGGGAGCTGTTTTTT. Translated: CASSIVGGTGELFF.

V is TRBV9 and J is TRBJ1-2, with TRBD1 matching 9 bases. V shed 4 bases, J shed 6 bases, and the junction held 7 bases outside the gene matches. CDR3 length equals 14 residues. Germline V gives CDR1 SGDLS, CDR2 YYNGEE. The CDR3 protein is CASSSQTGGDGYTF. In nucleotides, the CDR3 is TGTGCCAGCAGCTCCCAGACAGGGGGTGATGGCTACACCTTC. The whole variable domain, filled in from reference TRBV9 and TRBJ1-2, reads DSGVTQTPKHLITATGQRVTLRCSPRSGDLSVYWYQQSLDQGLQFLIQYYNGEERAKGNILERFSAQQFPDLHSELNLSSLELGDSALYFCASSSQTGGDGYTFGSGTRLTVV.

The CDR3 region has the DNA TGTGCCAGCAGCTTTGGAACTACGGACAATGAGCAGTTCTTC. Amino acid sequence: CASSFGTTDNEQFF. The chain couples TRBV7-2 to TRBJ2-1; D gene uncertain. The V and J ends lost 3 bases and 5 bases respectively, with 11 bases between them. The CDR3 runs to 14 residues. Per the germline V gene, CDR1 is SGHTA and CDR2 is FQGNSA.

This clone was counted a few times. The chain links TRBV11-2 to TRBJ1-3, with D possibly TRBD1 on 5 matching bases. The V gene's germline CDR1 is SGHAT and CDR2 FQNNGV. The CDR3 spans 17 residues. V was shortened by 5 bases and J by 0 bases, with 17 bases between the two germline ends. CDR3 bases: TGTGCCAGCAGCCCGATAGGCTGGGGGGGCTCTGGAAACACCATATATTTT. Amino acid sequence: CASSPIGWGGSGNTIYF.

The chain employs TRBV4-1 and TRBJ2-7; 12 positions agree with TRBD2. V lost 4 bases to trimming and J lost 0 bases; unmatched junction nucleotides: 1. Germline lookup yields CDR1 MGHRA and CDR2 YSYEKL. CDR3 length: 15 residues. CDR3 region: CASSRTSGDSYEQYF. The CDR3 bases are TGCGCCAGCAGCCGGACTAGCGGGGACTCCTACGAGCAGTACTTC.

The chain couples TRBV2 to TRBJ2-7; TRBD1 aligns across 12 bases. The germline V gene has CDR1 SNHLY and CDR2 FYNNEI. This CDR3 is built from 15 residues. Trimming at V came to 7 bases and at J to 6 bases, leaving 10 bases not matched to a gene. The CDR3 spells CASTPPGTGGREQYF. CDR3 coding DNA: TGTGCCAGCACCCCGCCCGGGACAGGGGGCCGCGAGCAGTACTTC.

The V call is TRBV13, the J call TRBJ2-3; a possible D gene is TRBD2 (6 bases). CDR1 and CDR2 (germline): PRHDT, FYEKMQ (reference sequence). Trimming removed 5 bases from V and 2 bases from J, with 11 bases in between. The CDR3 has 14 residues. The CDR3 is CASSPGGLTDTQYF. The CDR3 region has the DNA TGTGCCAGCAGCCCCGGGGGTCTCACAGATACGCAGTATTTT.

About this clone itself: Other DNA sequences from this sample encode an identical CDR3 as well. The V call is TRBV9, the J call TRBJ1-6; 8 bases fit TRBD1. The J segment lost 5 bases and the V segment lost 3 bases, leaving 4 bases of the junction unmatched. This CDR3 comprises 15 residues. Looked up from germline, CDR1 is SGDLS and CDR2 is YYNGEE. CDR3: CASSADRDNNSPLHF. In nucleotides, the CDR3 is TGTGCCAGCAGCGCGGACAGGGATAATAATTCACCCCTCCACTTT. Full variable domain (rest looked up from reference TRBV9 and TRBJ1-6): DSGVTQTPKHLITATGQRVTLRCSPRSGDLSVYWYQQSLDQGLQFLIQYYNGEERAKGNILERFSAQQFPDLHSELNLSSLELGDSALYFCASSADRDNNSPLHFGNGTRLTVT.

This sequence joins TRBV27 and TRBJ2-7; 11 nucleotides match TRBD2. Germline V lookup: CDR1 MNHEY, CDR2 SMNVEV (reference sequence). The CDR3 loop spans 13 amino acids. Germline trimming cut 6 bases from V and 3 bases from J; bases unmatched to any gene: 1. CDR3: CASRGTSGYEQYF. As DNA, the CDR3 is TGTGCCAGCAGGGGGACTAGCGGCTACGAGCAGTACTTC.

V usage is TRBV7-6 and J usage is TRBJ1-3; TRBD1 aligns across 8 bases. The CDR3 extends over 15 amino acids. V shed 0 bases, J shed 7 bases, and the junction held 5 bases outside the gene matches. Germline CDR1 is SGHVS and CDR2 is FNYEAQ. CDR3 DNA sequence: TGTGCCAGCAGCTTAGCGAGGACAGGGATGAACACCATATATTTT. This encodes CASSLARTGMNTIYF.